These T cell receptor beta chains were read from a single sample in a study of T-cell reconstitution after alpha-beta-depleted transplantation in children. TCRdb reprocessed the PCR reads via MiXCR and lists one record per CDR3 protein. Of 450,000 to 700,000 distinct CDR3 sequences listed, roughly a quarter are singletons. The sequencing here drew on PBMCs, taken before TCRalphabeta/CD19-depleted stem cell transplant. These receptors came from a boy younger than two with Wiskott-Aldrich syndrome, due to receive a stem cell transplant. Each CDR3 is given with its conserved first and last residue. The D gene is left open where the match is weak. Expanded clones get a size class; other rows say once, few or many, or leave the size out.

d_call	clone_size	v_call	j_call	cdr3_nt	cdr3_aa
NA	few	TRBV29-1	TRBJ2-5	TGCAGCGTTGCGGAGGGGCCGAAGGAGACCCAGTACTTC	CSVAEGPKETQYF
TRBD1	NA	TRBV7-2	TRBJ1-5	TGTGCCAGCAGCCAACAGGGGGAAAAGCCCCAGCATTTT	CASSQQGEKPQHF
TRBD1	few	TRBV5-1	TRBJ2-1	TGCGCCAGCAGCGTTACCTTACTACAGGGGAGAGATGAGCAGTTCTTC	CASSVTLLQGRDEQFF
NA	NA	TRBV18	TRBJ2-5	TGTGCCAGCCATGGGAGGCGGGAAGTCCCTCAAGAGACCCAGTACTTC	CASHGRREVPQETQYF
TRBD2	NA	TRBV28	TRBJ2-7	TGTGCCAGCAGTTTCGAGGCGGGAGGCTACGAGCAGTACTTC	CASSFEAGGYEQYF
TRBD2	few	TRBV5-5	TRBJ2-1	TGTGCCAGCAGCTTTTTGTCTAGCGGGAGAGATGAGCAGTTCTTC	CASSFLSSGRDEQFF
NA	many	TRBV11-3	TRBJ2-4	TGTGCCAGCAGCTTAGATTGGACAGAACTAGCCAAAAACATTCAGTACTTC	CASSLDWTELAKNIQYF
NA	few	TRBV13	TRBJ2-1	TGTGCCAGCAGCTTCGAGGGGAATGACCAGTTCTTC	CASSFEGNDQFF
NA	many	TRBV20-1	TRBJ2-5	TGCAGTGCTGATGCTAGCGAGGAGACCCAGTACTTC	CSADASEETQYF
TRBD1	many	TRBV28	TRBJ2-7	TGTGCCAGCGGGACAGGGACCTACGAGCAGTACTTC	CASGTGTYEQYF
TRBD1	NA	TRBV27	TRBJ2-7	TGTGCCAGCAGTTTAGGGGGACAGGGCGCCGAGCAGTACTTC	CASSLGGQGAEQYF
TRBD1	NA	TRBV7-2	TRBJ2-1	TGTGCCAGCAGCAAACAGGGGGCAAAGGCCTACAATGAGCAGTTCTTC	CASSKQGAKAYNEQFF
TRBD2	few	TRBV11-1	TRBJ2-5	TGTGCCAGCAGTCACAAAGCGACTAGCGGGAGAGAGACCCAGTACTTC	CASSHKATSGRETQYF
NA	many	TRBV5-1	TRBJ2-7	TGCGCCAGCAGCTTGGCCGCCAATACCTATTACTACATCTCCTACGAGCAGTACTTC	CASSLAANTYYYISYEQYF
TRBD2	NA	TRBV20-1	TRBJ2-1	TGCCACCTGCGGGGGAGGGCCGGTGAGCAGTTCTTC	CHLRGRAGEQFF